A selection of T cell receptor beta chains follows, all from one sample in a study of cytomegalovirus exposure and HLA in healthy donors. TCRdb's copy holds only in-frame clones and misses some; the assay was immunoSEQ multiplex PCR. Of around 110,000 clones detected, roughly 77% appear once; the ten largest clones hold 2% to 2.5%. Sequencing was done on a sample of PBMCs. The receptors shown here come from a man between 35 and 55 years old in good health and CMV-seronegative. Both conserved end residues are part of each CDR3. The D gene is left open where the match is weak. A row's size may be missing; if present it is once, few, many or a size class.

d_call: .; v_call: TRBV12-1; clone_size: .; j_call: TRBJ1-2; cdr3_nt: TGTGCCAGCAGCTTTGAGGGGGTACCGGTTAAGGACTATGGCTACACCTTC; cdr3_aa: CASSFEGVPVKDYGYTF
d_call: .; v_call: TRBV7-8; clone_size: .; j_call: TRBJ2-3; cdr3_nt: TGTGCCAGCAGCTTAGAGGGGAGGAGCACAGATACGCAGTATTTT; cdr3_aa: CASSLEGRSTDTQYF
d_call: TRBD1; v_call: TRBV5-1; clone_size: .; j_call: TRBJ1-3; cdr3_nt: TGCGCCAGCAGCCCGGGACAGGGGCGGTCTGGAAACACCATATATTTT; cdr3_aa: CASSPGQGRSGNTIYF
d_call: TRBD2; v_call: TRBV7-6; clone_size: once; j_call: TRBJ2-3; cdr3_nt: TGTGCCAGCAGCTTGCTAGCGGGGGGGCTGGATACGCAGTATTTT; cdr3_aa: CASSLLAGGLDTQYF
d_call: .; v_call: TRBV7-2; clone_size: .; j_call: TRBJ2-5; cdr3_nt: TGTGCCAGCAGCCCCCACTCCGAGACCCAGTACTTC; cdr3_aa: CASSPHSETQYF
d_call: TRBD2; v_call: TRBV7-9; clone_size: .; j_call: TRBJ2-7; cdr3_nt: TGTGCCAGCACCCCGTCGGGGGGGGCCTACGAGCAGTACTTC; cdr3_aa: CASTPSGGAYEQYF
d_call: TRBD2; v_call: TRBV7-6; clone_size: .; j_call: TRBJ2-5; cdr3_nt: TGTGCCAGCAGCTTAGGGTACCAAGCGGGGGGGCCTGGGGAGACCCAGTACTTC; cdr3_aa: CASSLGYQAGGPGETQYF
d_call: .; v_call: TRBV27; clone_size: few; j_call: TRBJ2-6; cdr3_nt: TGTGCCAGTTGTAGTCCCACTGGGGCCAACGTCCTGACTTTC; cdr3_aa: CASCSPTGANVLTF
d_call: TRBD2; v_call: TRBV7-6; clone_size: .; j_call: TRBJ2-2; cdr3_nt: TGTGCCAGCAGCTTAGCGCGGGCGGGGGGGCCCACCGGGGAGCTGTTTTTT; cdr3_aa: CASSLARAGGPTGELFF
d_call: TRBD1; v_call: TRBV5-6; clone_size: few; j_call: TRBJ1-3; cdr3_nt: TGTGCCAGCAGCCTTTGGACAGGACATTCTGGAAACACCATATATTTT; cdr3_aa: CASSLWTGHSGNTIYF
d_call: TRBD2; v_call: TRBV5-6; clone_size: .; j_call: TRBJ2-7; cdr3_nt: TGTGCCAGCAGCTTGGGGTCTAGCGGGGCCTACGAGCAGTACTTC; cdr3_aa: CASSLGSSGAYEQYF
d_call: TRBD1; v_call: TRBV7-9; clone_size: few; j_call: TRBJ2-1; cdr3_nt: TGTGCCAGCAGCTTAGTGCAGGGGGCGGGGCAGTTCTTC; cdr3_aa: CASSLVQGAGQFF
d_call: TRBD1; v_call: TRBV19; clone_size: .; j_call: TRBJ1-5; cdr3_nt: TGTGCCAGTAGTATAGGGGACAGGGTAAGCAATCAGCCCCAGCATTTT; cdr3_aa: CASSIGDRVSNQPQHF